The rows below give T cell receptor beta chains drawn from one sample of a study of persistence of HIV-infected CD4 T cells. Antigens of these TCRs are unknown. The protocol was immunoSEQ multiplex PCR, while the TCRdb copy is restricted to in-frame clones and leaves out a portion. The profile shows about 64,000 clones, 65% to 75% of them singletons. The starting material was CD4+ T cells sorted from PBMCs after roughly 18-hour stimulation, obtained from a patient who received antiretroviral therapy. The receptors come from an adult man with HIV who was CMV-seropositive. Both conserved end residues are part of each CDR3.

j_call,v_call,cdr3_aa
TRBJ1-5,TRBV19,CASSIESYQPQHF
TRBJ1-1,TRBV19,CASSMGGSMNTEAFF
TRBJ1-2,TRBV24-1,CATSSSGTGNRYTF
TRBJ2-1,TRBV19,CASTSMGGSSYNEQFF
TRBJ1-5,TRBV27,CASSRTGDGNQPQHF
TRBJ1-5,TRBV18,CASSPGGNQPQHF
TRBJ1-4,TRBV5-5,CASSFTDSNEKLFF
TRBJ1-6,TRBV4-1,CASSRRDGDNSPLHF
TRBJ1-2,TRBV5-1,CASSFDGRGYTF
TRBJ2-7,TRBV2,CASSASGRSGGEQYF
TRBJ2-3,TRBV28,CASSPDRGGTGTQYF